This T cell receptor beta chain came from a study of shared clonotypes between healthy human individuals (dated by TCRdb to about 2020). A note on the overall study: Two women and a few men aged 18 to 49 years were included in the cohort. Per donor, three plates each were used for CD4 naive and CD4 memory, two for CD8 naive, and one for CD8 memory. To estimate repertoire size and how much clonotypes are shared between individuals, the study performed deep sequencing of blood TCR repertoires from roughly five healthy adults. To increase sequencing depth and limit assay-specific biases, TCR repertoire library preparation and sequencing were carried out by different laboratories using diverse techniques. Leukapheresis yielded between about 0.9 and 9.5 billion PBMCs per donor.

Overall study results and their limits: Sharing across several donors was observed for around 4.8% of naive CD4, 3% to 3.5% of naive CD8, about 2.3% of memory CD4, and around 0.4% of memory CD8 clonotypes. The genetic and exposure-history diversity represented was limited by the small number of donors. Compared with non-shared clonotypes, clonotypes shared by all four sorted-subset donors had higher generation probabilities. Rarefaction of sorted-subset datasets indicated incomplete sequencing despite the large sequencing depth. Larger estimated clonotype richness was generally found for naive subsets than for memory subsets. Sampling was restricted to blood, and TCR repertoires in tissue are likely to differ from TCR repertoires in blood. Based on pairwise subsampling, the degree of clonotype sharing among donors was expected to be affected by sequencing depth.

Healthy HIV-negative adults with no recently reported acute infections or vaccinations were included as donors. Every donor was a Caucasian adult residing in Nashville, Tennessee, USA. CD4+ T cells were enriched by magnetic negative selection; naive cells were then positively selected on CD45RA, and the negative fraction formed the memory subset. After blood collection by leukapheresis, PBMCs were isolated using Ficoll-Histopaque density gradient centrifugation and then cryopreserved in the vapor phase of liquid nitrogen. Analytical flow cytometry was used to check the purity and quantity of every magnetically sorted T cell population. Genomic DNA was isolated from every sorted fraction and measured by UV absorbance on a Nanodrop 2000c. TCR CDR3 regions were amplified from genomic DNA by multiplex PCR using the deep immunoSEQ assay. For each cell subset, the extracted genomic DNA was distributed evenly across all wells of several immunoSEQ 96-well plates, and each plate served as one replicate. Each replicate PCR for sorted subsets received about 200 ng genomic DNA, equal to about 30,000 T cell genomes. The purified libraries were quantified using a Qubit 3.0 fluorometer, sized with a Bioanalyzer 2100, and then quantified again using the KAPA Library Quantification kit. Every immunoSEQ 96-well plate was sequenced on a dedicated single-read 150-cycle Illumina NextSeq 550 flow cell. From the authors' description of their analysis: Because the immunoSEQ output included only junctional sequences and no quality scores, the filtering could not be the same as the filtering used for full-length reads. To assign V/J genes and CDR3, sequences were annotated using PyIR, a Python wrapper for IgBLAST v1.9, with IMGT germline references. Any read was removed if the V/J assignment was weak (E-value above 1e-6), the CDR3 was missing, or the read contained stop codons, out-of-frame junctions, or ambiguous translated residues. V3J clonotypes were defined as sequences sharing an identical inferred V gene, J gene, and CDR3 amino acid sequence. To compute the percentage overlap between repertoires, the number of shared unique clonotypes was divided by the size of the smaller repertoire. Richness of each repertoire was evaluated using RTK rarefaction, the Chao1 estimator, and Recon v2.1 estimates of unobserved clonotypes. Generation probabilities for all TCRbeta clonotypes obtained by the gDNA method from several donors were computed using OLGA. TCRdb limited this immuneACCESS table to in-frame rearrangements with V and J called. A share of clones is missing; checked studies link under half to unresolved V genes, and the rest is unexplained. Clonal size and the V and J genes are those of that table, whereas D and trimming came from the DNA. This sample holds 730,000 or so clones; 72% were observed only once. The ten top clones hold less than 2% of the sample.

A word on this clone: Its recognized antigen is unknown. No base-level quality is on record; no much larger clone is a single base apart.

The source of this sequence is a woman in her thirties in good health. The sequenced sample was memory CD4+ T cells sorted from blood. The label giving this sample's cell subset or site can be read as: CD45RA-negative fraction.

The DNA reads as follows: TGTGCCAGCAGTAACGGACGGGGAACGTTAGGTGAGCAGTTCTTC. Its protein product is CASSNGRGTLGEQFF. This chain is built from TRBV2 and TRBJ2-1; tentative D gene TRBD2, with 5 bases matching. CDR3 length: 15 amino acids, cysteine to phenylalanine. Only the CDR3 DNA stays, 45 bases, in frame from base 1. As encoded in the germline V gene, CDR1 is SNHLY while CDR2 is FYNNEI. The junction shows trimming of 5 bases on V and 9 bases on J, plus 20 bases between the germline ends.